The 6 T cell receptor beta chains below all came from one sample that was sequenced in a study of T cell responses to AZD1222 COVID-19 vaccine. Produced via immunoSEQ multiplex PCR; TCRdb's table is partial and in-frame only. The profile covers around 150,000 clones, with around 90% appearing a single time and about 1.9% taken by the ten largest. The material was peripheral blood, obtained on day 0 of AZD1222 vaccination. All receptors derive from an adult in good health.

The V and J genes are TRBV5-6 and TRBJ1-4; 9 positions match TRBD1. V lost 2 bases and J lost 8; bases outside the gene matches: 7. Germline-derived CDR1 and CDR2 are SGHDT and YYEEEE. This CDR3 spans 15 amino acids. This CDR3 is CASSFGQGRGEKLFF. CDR3 DNA: TGTGCCAGCAGCTTTGGACAGGGGAGAGGGGAAAAACTGTTTTTT. Looking up the rest from reference TRBV5-6 and TRBJ1-4 gives the full variable domain: DAGVTQSPTHLIKTRGQQVTLRCSPKSGHDTVSWYQQALGQGPQFIFQYYEEEERQRGNFPDRFSGHQFPNYSSELNVNALLLGDSALYLCASSFGQGRGEKLFFGSGTQLSVL.

The chain is built from TRBV18 and TRBJ1-2; D possibly corresponds to TRBD1 (6 bases). Germline lookup yields CDR1 KGHSH and CDR2 LQKENI. The V and J ends lost 1 base and 5 bases respectively, with 8 bases between them. The CDR3 totals 13 residues. CDR3 residues: CASSPQGEYGYTF. The CDR3 DNA reads TGTGCCAGCTCACCACAGGGGGAGTATGGCTACACCTTC.

This clone was counted once. V gene TRBV2 combines with J gene TRBJ2-5; D gene unclear. This CDR3 is built from 9 residues. The germline CDR1 and CDR2 sequences are SNHLY and FYNNEI. V lost 11 bases and J lost 2, with 3 bases in between. The CDR3: CAGQETQYF. In DNA form, the CDR3 reads TGTGCCGGACAAGAGACCCAGTACTTC.

V usage is TRBV5-6 and J usage is TRBJ1-6; no clear D. The CDR3 is made up of 12 amino acids. The V gene's germline CDR1 is SGHDT and CDR2 YYEEEE. Trimming took off 2 bases at V and 7 bases at J, with 4 bases between the two ends. The CDR3 sequence: CASSFGNSPLHF. As DNA, the CDR3 is TGTGCCAGCAGCTTTGGGAATTCACCCCTCCACTTT. The complete variable domain, with remaining parts taken from reference TRBV5-6 and TRBJ1-6, reads DAGVTQSPTHLIKTRGQQVTLRCSPKSGHDTVSWYQQALGQGPQFIFQYYEEEERQRGNFPDRFSGHQFPNYSSELNVNALLLGDSALYLCASSFGNSPLHFGNGTRLTVT.

The chain links TRBV18 to TRBJ2-5, with 8 bases that match TRBD1. Germline values: CDR1 KGHSH, CDR2 LQKENI. The CDR3 runs 17 residues. V shed 0 bases, J shed 2 bases, and the junction held 8 bases outside the gene matches. The CDR3 DNA follows: TGTGCCAGCTCACCACCCCGGACAGGGAGGTGGCAAGAGACCCAGTACTTC. Its translation: CASSPPRTGRWQETQYF.

This clone was counted once. This rearrangement joins TRBV6-1 to TRBJ2-5; 9 bases are shared with TRBD2. The ends lost 3 bases at V and 2 bases at J; junction bases unmatched: 4. The CDR3 loop spans 15 amino acids. Germline V gene data show CDR1 as MNHNS and CDR2 as SASEGT. Here the CDR3 reads CASSDPSGAQETQYF. The DNA for the CDR3 is TGTGCCAGCAGTGATCCTAGCGGGGCTCAAGAGACCCAGTACTTC.